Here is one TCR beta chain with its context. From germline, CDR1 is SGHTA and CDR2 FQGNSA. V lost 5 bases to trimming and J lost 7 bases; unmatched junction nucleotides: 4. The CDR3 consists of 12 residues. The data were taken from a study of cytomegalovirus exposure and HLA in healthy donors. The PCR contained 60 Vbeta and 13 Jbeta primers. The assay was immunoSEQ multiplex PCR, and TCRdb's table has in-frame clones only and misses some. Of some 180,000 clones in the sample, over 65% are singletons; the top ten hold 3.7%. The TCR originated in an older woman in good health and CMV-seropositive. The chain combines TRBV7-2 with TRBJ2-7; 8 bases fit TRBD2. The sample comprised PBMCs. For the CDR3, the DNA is TGTGCCAGCAGCAGGCCTAGCGGGGAGCAGTACTTC. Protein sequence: CASSRPSGEQYF.